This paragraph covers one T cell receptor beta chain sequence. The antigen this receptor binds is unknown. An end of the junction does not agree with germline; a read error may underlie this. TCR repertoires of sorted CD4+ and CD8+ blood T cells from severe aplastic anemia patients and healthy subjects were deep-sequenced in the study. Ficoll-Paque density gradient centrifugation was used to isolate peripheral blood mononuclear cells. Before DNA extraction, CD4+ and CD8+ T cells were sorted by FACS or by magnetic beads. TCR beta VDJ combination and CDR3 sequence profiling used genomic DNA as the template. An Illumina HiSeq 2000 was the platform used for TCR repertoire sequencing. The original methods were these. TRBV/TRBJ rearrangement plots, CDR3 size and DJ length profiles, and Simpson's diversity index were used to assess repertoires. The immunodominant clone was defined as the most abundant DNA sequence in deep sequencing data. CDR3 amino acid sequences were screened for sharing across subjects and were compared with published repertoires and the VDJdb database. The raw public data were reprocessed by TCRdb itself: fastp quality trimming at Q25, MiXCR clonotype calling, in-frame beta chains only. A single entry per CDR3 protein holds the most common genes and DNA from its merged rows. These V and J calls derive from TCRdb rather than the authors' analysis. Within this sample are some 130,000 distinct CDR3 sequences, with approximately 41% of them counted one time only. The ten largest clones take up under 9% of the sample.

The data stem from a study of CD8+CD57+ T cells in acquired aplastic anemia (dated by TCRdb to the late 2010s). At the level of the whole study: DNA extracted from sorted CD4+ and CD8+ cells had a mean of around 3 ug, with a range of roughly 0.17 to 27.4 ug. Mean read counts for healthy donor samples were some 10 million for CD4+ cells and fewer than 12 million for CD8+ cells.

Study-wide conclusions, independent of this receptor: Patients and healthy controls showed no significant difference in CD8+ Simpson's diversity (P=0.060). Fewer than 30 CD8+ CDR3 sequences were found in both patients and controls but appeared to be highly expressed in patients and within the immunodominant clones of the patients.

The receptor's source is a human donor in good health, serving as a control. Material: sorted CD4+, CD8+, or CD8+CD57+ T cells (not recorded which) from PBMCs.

The CDR3 region: CASSVGTGPPYEQYF. The DNA sequence is TGTGCTAGCAGCGTTGGGACAGGGCCTCCCTACGAGCAGTACTTC. Recombination connected TRBV25-1 to TRBJ2-7, with TRBD1 identical over 9 junction bases. Including cysteine and phenylalanine, the CDR3 has 15 amino acids. Just CDR3 DNA is preserved here, 45 bases in frame from base 1. CDR1 and CDR2, per the germline V gene, are MGHDK and SYGVNS.